A single sample is the source of the 30 T cell receptor beta chains below, sequenced in a study of shared clonotypes between healthy human individuals (dated by TCRdb to 2018 to 2020). The protocol used for the library was the immunoSEQ multiplex PCR assay. Here the immuneACCESS table is served through TCRdb, limited to in-frame sequences with V and J called. Missing clones are a known gap in these copies; in checked studies unresolved V genes cover under half, and the rest lacks a known reason. Recorded for this sample are millions of clones; roughly 93% of them occurred a single time. The ten largest clonotypes hold 0.35% to 0.45% of the sample. The specimen sequenced was naive CD4+ T cells from PBMCs. In light of the paper, this sample's cell subset or site label describes: CD45RA+ positively selected. These receptors came from a man aged 18 to 30 in good health. Some clones in this sample may be carry-over from other donors' samples.

This chain uses TRBV28 with TRBJ1-4; D is unclear. The length of the CDR3 is 21 residues. The germline CDR1 and CDR2 sequences are MDHEN and SYDVKM. V shed 8 bases and J shed 0 bases, with 31 bases lying between them. CDR3 sequence reads: CASGAWAALLSSPATNEKLFF. The CDR3 region has the DNA TGTGCCAGCGGCGCATGGGCCGCCCTTTTGTCCTCCCCGGCAACTAATGAAAAACTGTTTTTT.

The rearrangement links TRBV5-4 to TRBJ1-1; no firm D call. Between the trimmed V and J ends, which lost 3 bases and 0 bases, there was a span of 12 bases. CDR1 is SGHNT, CDR2 YYREEE, per germline (reference sequence). CDR3 length: 15 residues. The CDR3 protein is CASSSRTLLNTEAFF. CDR3 in DNA: TGTGCCAGCAGCTCAAGGACTCTCCTGAACACTGAAGCTTTCTTT.

This clone was seen once. The J gene is TRBJ2-5, the V gene TRBV10-2; D might be TRBD1 (6 bases). The germline V gene encodes CDR1 WSHSY and CDR2 SAAADI. Trimming pared 5 bases from V and 4 bases from J, leaving 17 bases between. CDR3 length: 15 amino acids. CDR3 sequence (DNA): TGCGCCAGCAGTAACCGGCCGCAAGGGGGAGAGACCCAGTACTTC. Translated: CASSNRPQGGETQYF.

This chain uses TRBV7-2 with TRBJ2-6; D not resolved. Trimming pared 5 bases from V and 5 bases from J, leaving 10 bases between. The CDR3 sequence is 14 residues long. Germline V gives CDR1 SGHTA, CDR2 FQGNSA. CDR3 residues: CASSPNIRANVLTF. The DNA for the CDR3 is TGTGCCAGCAGCCCTAATATTCGGGCCAACGTCCTGACTTTC.

The chain joins TRBV5-1 to TRBJ2-5; either TRBD1 or TRBD2 may fit D (6 bases each). CDR1 and CDR2 (germline): SGHRS, YFSETQ. This CDR3 spans 15 amino acids. V lost 1 base to trimming and J lost 3 bases, with 13 bases between them. The CDR3: CASSLRGPGEETQYF. In DNA, the CDR3 is TGCGCCAGCAGCTTGCGGGGGCCAGGGGAAGAGACCCAGTACTTC.

The chain recombines TRBV5-4 with TRBJ2-2, with D perhaps assigned TRBD1 or TRBD2 (5 bases each). The CDR3 is 17 residues long. Between the trimmed V and J ends, which lost 2 bases and 5 bases, there was a span of 19 bases. CDR1 is SGHNT, CDR2 YYREEE, per germline (reference sequence). CDR3 coding DNA: TGTGCCAGCAGCTTCGGGCTAGCAGAAAGGGGTACCGGGGAGCTGTTTTTT. Its translation is CASSFGLAERGTGELFF.

This chain links TRBV6-5 with TRBJ1-1; 7 positions agree with TRBD1. With 7 bases clipped from V and 6 bases from J, the junction kept 11 bases outside the gene matches. The CDR3 has 14 amino acids. Germline V lookup: CDR1 MNHEY, CDR2 SVGAGI. As DNA, the CDR3 is TGTGCCAGCATCCTTGAACCAGGGGGAGCTGAAGCTTTCTTT. Amino acids: CASILEPGGAEAFF.

The genes are TRBV28 and TRBJ2-6, with D possibly being TRBD1 or TRBD2 (7 bases each). Germline lookup yields CDR1 MDHEN and CDR2 SYDVKM. The CDR3 length is 17 residues. Trimming removed 7 bases at V and 0 bases at J, with 16 bases between. Here the CDR3 DNA reads TGTGCCAGCAACCCTCAGGGGGGGTTCTCTGGGGCCAACGTCCTGACTTTC. Its protein is CASNPQGGFSGANVLTF.

The chain employs TRBV15 and TRBJ2-1; 8 bases map to TRBD1. Trimming cost V 2 bases and J 4 bases; bases outside gene matches: 4. Germline CDR1 reads LNHNV; CDR2 reads YYDKDF (reference sequence). This CDR3 spans 15 amino acids. CDR3: CATSRSRTGYNEQFF. Written as DNA, the CDR3 is TGTGCCACCAGCAGATCCAGGACAGGGTACAATGAGCAGTTCTTC.

This rearrangement joins TRBV28 to TRBJ1-5; D unresolved. Germline-derived CDR1 and CDR2 are MDHEN and SYDVKM. The length of the CDR3 is 14 residues. V gave up 8 bases and J gave up 0 bases, with 11 bases separating them. CDR3 coding DNA: TGTGCCAGCGTCTCGGGAGATAGCAATCAGCCCCAGCATTTT. It encodes CASVSGDSNQPQHF.

About this clone itself: The sample has other DNA sequences that encode this CDR3 too. This chain joins TRBV5-4 and TRBJ2-1; D call uncertain. Per germline, CDR1 SGHNT and CDR2 YYREEE (reference sequence). There are 15 residues in the CDR3. V was pared by 0 bases and J by 0 bases, with 7 bases between. In DNA form, the CDR3 reads TGTGCCAGCAGCTTGGATTCGGGCTCCTACAATGAGCAGTTCTTC. This encodes CASSLDSGSYNEQFF.

V gene TRBV7-6 combines with J gene TRBJ2-1; tentatively, D is TRBD1 or TRBD2 (7 bases each). The germline V gene encodes CDR1 SGHVS and CDR2 FNYEAQ. V lost 6 bases and J lost 1, with 13 bases in between. This CDR3 contains 15 residues. CDR3 DNA: TGTGCCAGCAGTCAAGCGGGACAGTCCTACAATGAGCAGTTCTTC. It specifies CASSQAGQSYNEQFF.

In the case of this clone: One end of the junction varies from germline; a read error may be responsible. The rearrangement links TRBV5-4 to TRBJ2-3, with a tentative D call TRBD2 (5 bases). CDR3 length: 14 residues. Per germline, CDR1 SGHNT and CDR2 YYREEE (reference sequence). The CDR3 spells CASSQALGGDTQYF. DNA for the CDR3: TGCGCCAGCAGCCAAGCCCTAGGCGGGGATACGCAGTATTTT. Variable domain in full (rest from reference TRBV5-4 and TRBJ2-3): ETGVTQSPTHLIKTRGQQVTLRCSSQSGHNTVSWYQQALGQGPQFIFQYYREEENGRGNFPPRFSGLQFPNYSSELNVNALELDDSALYLCASSQALGGDTQYFGPGTRLTVL.

The genes are TRBV28 and TRBJ2-7, with D perhaps matching TRBD2 (6 bases). This CDR3 has 13 residues. V was clipped by 3 bases and J by 9 bases, with 15 bases between them. Germline assignment: CDR1 MDHEN and CDR2 SYDVKM. The CDR3 DNA reads as TGTGCCAGCAGTTTCCCCGGGACTCCTCGGCAGTACTTC. This sequence encodes CASSFPGTPRQYF.

The chain recombines TRBV7-8 with TRBJ2-5; TRBD2 matches at 11 bases. The CDR3 has 16 amino acids. Germline CDR1 reads SGHVS; CDR2 reads FQNEAQ. V was pared by 4 bases and J by 5 bases, with 9 bases of the junction left unmatched. The CDR3 coding sequence is TGTGCCAGCAGCTCTCAACTAGCGGGAGCTGGGGAGACCCAGTACTTC. It codes for CASSSQLAGAGETQYF.

Of note for this clone: Other DNA sequences of this sample code for an identical CDR3. J is TRBJ2-7 and V is TRBV27; 10 nucleotides align to TRBD2. The CDR3 spans 15 residues. V shed 5 bases, J shed 4 bases, and the junction held 8 bases outside the gene matches. The germline CDR1 and CDR2 sequences are MNHEY and SMNVEV (reference sequence). The CDR3 reads CASSPRTSGGYEQYF. CDR3 nucleotides: TGTGCCAGCAGTCCCCGGACTAGCGGTGGGTACGAGCAGTACTTC.

The gene calls are TRBV7-9 and TRBJ2-1; maybe TRBD2 (6 bases). Trimming removed 5 bases from V and 10 bases from J, with 12 bases in between. The CDR3 is 12 residues long. Germline CDR1 SEHNR, CDR2 FQNEAQ (reference sequence). CDR3 sequence (DNA): TGTGCCAGCAGCCCGACTAGTCGCGAGCAGTTCTTC. Amino acid sequence: CASSPTSREQFF.

The chain recombines TRBV28 with TRBJ2-1; 12 nucleotides match TRBD2. Germline values: CDR1 MDHEN, CDR2 SYDVKM. The CDR3 is 17 amino acids. V was clipped by 0 bases and J by 4 bases; unmatched bases: 4. CDR3 coding DNA: TGTGCCAGCAGTTTATGGACTAGCGGGAGTAAGTACAATGAGCAGTTCTTC. Translated, it gives CASSLWTSGSKYNEQFF.

The chain combines TRBV6-4 with TRBJ1-5; D might be TRBD1 (6 bases). This CDR3 is built from 13 residues. The V end was cut by 4 bases, the J end by 6 bases, with 10 bases between. Germline lookup yields CDR1 MRHNA and CDR2 SNTAGT. CDR3 region: CASSVETGQPQHF. In DNA form, the CDR3 reads TGTGCCAGCAGTGTCGAGACAGGTCAGCCCCAGCATTTT.

The chain couples TRBV5-4 to TRBJ2-2, with 7 bases lining up with TRBD1. Germline assignment: CDR1 SGHNT and CDR2 YYREEE (reference sequence). V lost 3 bases and J lost 7; bases outside the gene matches: 15. The CDR3 consists of 17 residues. The CDR3 DNA is TGTGCCAGCAGCTCACAGACAGGGAGTCCGGGTGGCGGGGAGCTGTTTTTT. It codes for CASSSQTGSPGGGELFF.

V gene TRBV5-1 combines with J gene TRBJ2-5; D uncertain. Trimming took 0 bases from V and 5 from J, leaving 11 bases between them. The CDR3 is 14 residues long. Germline loops: CDR1 SGHRS, CDR2 YFSETQ. The CDR3 nucleotides are TGCGCCAGCAGCTTGGCGGGTATCCTGGAGACCCAGTACTTC. Protein sequence: CASSLAGILETQYF.

This clone was seen just once. The genes are TRBV7-2 and TRBJ1-1; possibly TRBD1 for D (6 bases). Germline CDR1 and CDR2: SGHTA and FQGNSA. Trimming removed 2 bases at V and 1 base at J, with 11 bases between. This CDR3 has 15 residues. The CDR3: CASSLSGQKNTEAFF. The CDR3 DNA is TGTGCCAGCAGCTTATCCGGACAGAAGAACACTGAAGCTTTCTTT.

This chain links TRBV6-9 with TRBJ2-2, with D uncertain. The germline CDR1 and CDR2 sequences are MNHGY and SVAAGI. The CDR3 totals 12 residues. Trimming left V 3 bases short and J 5 bases short, with 4 bases between. The chain's CDR3 is CASSYPTGELFF. In nucleotides, the CDR3 is TGTGCCAGCAGTTACCCGACCGGGGAGCTGTTTTTT.

The V and J genes are TRBV4-1 and TRBJ2-7, with 10 bases fitting TRBD2. Germline CDR1 and CDR2: MGHRA and YSYEKL. V shed 4 bases and J 4 bases; nucleotides not matched to a gene: 7. CDR3 length equals 15 residues. The CDR3 bases are TGCGCCAGCAGCCCCTTGGGACTAGCGCTATACGAGCAGTACTTC. This gives the protein CASSPLGLALYEQYF.

This clone was picked up one time. V gene TRBV7-2 combines with J gene TRBJ2-2; TRBD2 matches 13 bases. Losses at the gene ends were 5 bases for V and 5 bases for J; bases not matched to a gene: 11. This CDR3 spans 18 amino acids. Per the germline V gene, CDR1 is SGHTA and CDR2 is FQGNSA. The CDR3 region has the DNA TGTGCCAGCAGCCCCGGACTAGCGGGAGCGTCCGGGACCGGGGAGCTGTTTTTT. Amino acids: CASSPGLAGASGTGELFF.

The chain has TRBV19 and TRBJ1-5, with D unresolved. This CDR3 region has 18 residues. Germline CDR1 LNHDA, CDR2 SQIVND (reference sequence). Trimming pared 3 bases from V and 2 bases from J, leaving 20 bases between. CDR3 sequence (DNA): TGTGCCAGTAGTATGGGGAATCTCGGAACCTATGGCAATCAGCCCCAGCATTTT. It yields the protein CASSMGNLGTYGNQPQHF.

J is TRBJ2-5 and V is TRBV7-8; D unclear. The CDR3 extends over 14 amino acids. Trimming left V 1 base short and J 4 bases short, with 10 bases between. The germline CDR1 and CDR2 sequences are SGHVS and FQNEAQ. The CDR3 DNA reads TGTGCCAGCAGCTTAGACACTAACCTAGAGACCCAGTACTTC. Encoded protein: CASSLDTNLETQYF.

V and J are TRBV28 and TRBJ1-1; a possible D gene is TRBD1 (5 bases). V gave up 0 bases and J gave up 0 bases, with 11 bases separating them. Germline CDR1 and CDR2: MDHEN and SYDVKM. This CDR3 is 16 amino acids long. This CDR3 is CASSLWTTAMNTEAFF. The CDR3, as DNA: TGTGCCAGCAGTTTATGGACGACAGCGATGAACACTGAAGCTTTCTTT. The whole variable domain, filled in from reference TRBV28 and TRBJ1-1, reads DVKVTQSSRYLVKRTGEKVFLECVQDMDHENMFWYRQDPGLGLRLIYFSYDVKMKEKGDIPEGYSVSREKKERFSLILESASTNQTSMYLCASSLWTTAMNTEAFFGQGTRLTVV.

The rearrangement joins TRBV4-1 to TRBJ2-7; TRBD2 matches 14 bases. Germline assignment: CDR1 MGHRA and CDR2 YSYEKL. This CDR3 region has 17 residues. V dropped 1 base and J dropped 4; count of bases not matched to a gene: 6. The CDR3 DNA sequence: TGCGCCAGCAGCCAAGTGAGGACTAGCGGGAGGCAATACGAGCAGTACTTC. This gives the protein CASSQVRTSGRQYEQYF.

The genes are TRBV6-1 and TRBJ2-7, with D tentatively TRBD1 or TRBD2 (5 bases each). Trimming took off 8 bases at V and 1 base at J, with 12 bases between the two ends. The germline V gene has CDR1 MNHNS and CDR2 SASEGT. There are 13 residues in the CDR3. The CDR3 loop reads CASGGDQSYEQYF. The CDR3 DNA reads as TGTGCCAGCGGTGGGGACCAGTCCTACGAGCAGTACTTC.